What follows are 7 T cell receptor beta chains derived from one specimen sequenced in a study of blood T cells in healthy people across ages. Next came a second PCR, run for roughly 7 to 12 cycles, which used a sample-barcoded 5' primer along with a J-beta primer mix. TCRdb recomputed calls from the 5' RACE reads with MiXCR, one row per CDR3 protein. In the table there are 800,000 to 900,000 distinct CDR3 sequences, approximately 67% of which are singletons. Material: blood. The receptor source for this set is a man between 25 and 39 years old in good health.

The chain has TRBV12-5 and TRBJ2-7, with 14 bases identical to TRBD2. Per the germline V gene, CDR1 is LGHNT and CDR2 is FRNRAP. With V trimmed by 6 bases and J by 6 bases, 4 bases remained unmatched. CDR3 length: 14 amino acids. CDR3 DNA sequence: TGTGCTAGTGGCCGGGGACTAGCGGGGGTCGAGCAGTACTTC. The encoded protein is CASGRGLAGVEQYF.

The chain links TRBV4-2 to TRBJ2-3; possible D gene TRBD1, 6 bases. V dropped 8 bases and J dropped 0 bases, with 12 bases sitting between them. Germline loops: CDR1 LGHNA, CDR2 YNFKEQ. The CDR3 is 14 residues long. DNA of the CDR3: TGTGCCAGCTCAGGGGATACTAGCACAGATACGCAGTATTTT. It yields the protein CASSGDTSTDTQYF.

The V gene is TRBV20-1, the J gene TRBJ2-3; TRBD2 matches at 8 bases. CDR1 is DFQATT and CDR2 is SNEGSKA in the germline V gene (reference sequence). This CDR3 spans 15 amino acids. V shed 5 bases and J 0 bases; nucleotides not matched to a gene: 7. This CDR3 reads CSASRGGGSTDTQYF. Written as DNA, the CDR3 is TGCAGTGCTTCGCGGGGCGGGGGGAGCACAGATACGCAGTATTTT.

This chain uses TRBV6-6 with TRBJ2-7; D unclear. V was trimmed by 5 bases and J by 5 bases, leaving 13 bases between them. CDR3 size: 13 residues. The germline CDR1 and CDR2 sequences are MNHNY and SVGAGI (reference sequence). CDR3 nucleotide sequence: TGTGCCAGCAGTAAAGACACGGGCAACGAGCAGTACTTC. It codes for CASSKDTGNEQYF.

This clonotype has only a few counts. This chain connects TRBV29-1 to TRBJ1-4, with 7 bases that match TRBD1. The ends lost 4 bases at V and 0 bases at J; junction bases unmatched: 2. CDR1 SQVTM and CDR2 ANQGSEA come from the germline V gene. The CDR3 covers 14 residues. The CDR3 spells CSVGQGATNEKLFF. CDR3 DNA: TGCAGCGTTGGGCAGGGGGCAACTAATGAAAAACTGTTTTTT.

This sequence joins TRBV20-1 and TRBJ1-6, with D tentatively TRBD1 (6 bases). CDR1 is DFQATT, CDR2 SNEGSKA, per germline (reference sequence). V was clipped by 6 bases and J by 7 bases, with 16 bases between them. The CDR3 extends over 14 amino acids. This chain's CDR3 is CSALYKGVNSPLHF. For the CDR3, the DNA is TGCAGTGCCCTATATAAGGGGGTCAATTCACCCCTCCACTTT.

The table lists this clonotype with a few counts. The chain combines TRBV7-9 with TRBJ2-1; weak D call: TRBD2 (7 bases). V was pared by 2 bases and J by 9 bases, with 20 bases between. Germline V gene data show CDR1 as SEHNR and CDR2 as FQNEAQ (reference sequence). This CDR3 comprises 16 residues. The CDR3 sequence is CASSLTAGAPSGEQFF. The CDR3 bases are TGTGCCAGCAGCTTAACGGCGGGGGCGCCATCCGGTGAGCAGTTCTTC. Full variable domain (remainder filled in from reference TRBV7-9 and TRBJ2-1): DTGVSQNPRHKITKRGQNVTFRCDPISEHNRLYWYRQTLGQGPEFLTYFQNEAQLEKSRLLSDRFSAERPKGSFSTLEIQRTEQGDSAMYLCASSLTAGAPSGEQFFGPGTRLTVL.